What follows describes a single TCR beta chain. Its antigen is unknown. The TCR beta library used iRepertoire HTBI primers with Arm-PCR amplification of CDR3. TCRdb passed the multiplex PCR reads through MiXCR, listing each CDR3 protein once. The top ten hold around 24% of the sample, which has 400,000 or so distinct CDR3 sequences, roughly a quarter seen once. The source of the sample is a study of regulatory T cells in long-lasting Graves disease. Whole-study results and caveats: It is possible that accuracy was reduced by the small size of the sample. The TCR repertoire of persistent Graves' patients was less diverse than that of newly diagnosed ones.

Time point indicated: persistent/refractory GD, antithyroid drugs over 5 years with positive TRAb. RNA isolated from PBMCs was used to make the TCR library. Investigators report Graves' disease was diagnosed under American Thyroid Association guidelines. The authors drew patients from an endocrinology department in Xi'an, China. With 2 bases removed from V and 4 bases from J, the gap between germline ends came to 11 bases. Germline-derived CDR1 and CDR2 are MNHEY and SMNVEV (reference sequence). This CDR3 comprises 14 residues. The chain recombines TRBV27 with TRBJ2-5; D is ambiguous. Sample: peripheral blood mononuclear cells (PBMCs), taken when the disease was refractory, from a patient treated with antithyroid drugs. The sequence was collected from a female donor with Graves disease. CDR3 nucleotide sequence: TGTGCCAGCAGTTTAACGGCTTACCGAGAGACCCAGTACTTC. It codes for CASSLTAYRETQYF.